The 20 T cell receptor beta chains in this list originate from one sample, sequenced in a study of T cells after yellow fever vaccination. TCRdb reanalysed the 5' RACE reads using MiXCR and keeps one entry per CDR3 protein. The sample lists 50,000 to 60,000 distinct CDR3 sequences, 6.5% to 8% seen once, with roughly 24% in the top ten. The input for sequencing was CD8+ T cells not binding an NS4B(214-222) dextramer, sorted from PBMCs, taken about 49 days after the first yellow fever vaccination. The receptor source for this set is a man aged 18 to 30 who received the YFV17D yellow fever vaccine.

V gene TRBV5-5 combines with J gene TRBJ2-7; no clear D gene. The germline V gene encodes CDR1 SGHKS and CDR2 YYEKEE (reference sequence). Trimming took off 2 bases at V and 4 bases at J, with 13 bases between the two ends. CDR3 length equals 14 residues. The CDR3 is CASSFSPDPYEQYV. The CDR3 coding sequence is TGTGCCAGCAGCTTTTCCCCGGACCCATACGAGCAGTACGTC.

This clonotype has only a few counts. The CDR3 bases are TGTGCCAGCAGCTCCGGGGTGAACGAGCAGTACTTC. Translation gives CASSSGVNEQYF. This sequence joins TRBV7-9 and TRBJ2-7, with D possibly being TRBD2 (5 bases). The CDR3 is 12 amino acids. CDR1 and CDR2 from the germline V gene are SEHNR and FQNEAQ (reference sequence). V gave up 4 bases and J gave up 5 bases, with 9 bases separating them.

V is TRBV5-6 and J is TRBJ1-2; D gene uncertain. The CDR3 loop spans 14 amino acids. The V end was cut by 0 bases, the J end by 3 bases, with 9 bases between. Germline assignment: CDR1 SGHDT and CDR2 YYEEEE. CDR3 in DNA: TGTGCCAGCAGCTTGGTGGGGTGGCACTATGGCTACACCTTC. This sequence encodes CASSLVGWHYGYTF.

V and J are TRBV28 and TRBJ1-1; D call uncertain. Germline CDR1 reads MDHEN; CDR2 reads SYDVKM. The germline V and J ends were trimmed by 3 bases and 6 bases, with 11 bases remaining between them. This CDR3 has 13 amino acids. DNA for the CDR3: TGTGCCAGCAGTTTTTTCGGGAGAGCTGAAGCTTTCTTT. The encoded protein is CASSFFGRAEAFF.

This clonotype was seen many times. The V gene is TRBV15, the J gene TRBJ2-5, with D hard to call. Germline V gene lookup returns CDR1 LNHNV and CDR2 YYDKDF (reference sequence). Trimming stripped 0 bases from V and 5 bases from J, with 4 bases between. This CDR3 is 12 amino acids long. Written as DNA, the CDR3 is TGTGCCACCAGCAGAGATTTGGAGACCCAGTACTTC. Amino acids: CATSRDLETQYF. Looking up the rest from reference TRBV15 and TRBJ2-5 gives the full variable domain: DAMVIQNPRYQVTQFGKPVTLSCSQTLNHNVMYWYQQKSSQAPKLLFHYYDKDFNNEADTPDNFQSRRPNTSFCFLDIRSPGLGDTAMYLCATSRDLETQYFGPGTRLLVL.

In its sample, this clonotype was seen many times. The rearrangement joins TRBV6-5 to TRBJ1-5; D gene uncertain. V gave up 0 bases and J gave up 1 base, with 10 bases separating them. The CDR3 consists of 16 residues. Germline CDR1 MNHEY, CDR2 SVGAGI. Here the CDR3 reads CASSYSVMASNQPQHF. CDR3 bases: TGTGCCAGCAGTTACTCGGTCATGGCCAGCAATCAGCCCCAGCATTTT.

This clonotype was counted only a few times. The chain carries TRBV25-1 and TRBJ2-7; D is perhaps TRBD2 (5 bases). V was trimmed by 6 bases and J by 3 bases, leaving 6 bases between them. Germline CDR1 is MGHDK and CDR2 is SYGVNS. CDR3 length equals 11 residues. CDR3 protein: CASREDYEQYF. CDR3 in DNA: TGTGCCAGCAGGGAGGACTACGAGCAGTACTTC.

This clonotype was observed a few times. The chain recombines TRBV4-1 with TRBJ1-2; a weak D match, TRBD1 (5 bases). V lost 0 bases to trimming and J lost 7 bases, with 12 bases between them. This CDR3 comprises 14 residues. The germline V gene encodes CDR1 MGHRA and CDR2 YSYEKL. The CDR3 is CASSQEAGRRGYTF. The DNA for the CDR3 is TGCGCCAGCAGCCAAGAGGCGGGGCGCCGTGGCTACACCTTC.

This clonotype was recorded many times. The chain links TRBV6-2 or TRBV6-3 to TRBJ1-2; D gene uncertain. CDR1 and CDR2 (germline): MNHEY, SVGEGT. The CDR3 is 14 residues long. V lost 0 bases and J 4 bases, leaving 9 bases between the germline ends. The CDR3 DNA is TGTGCCAGCAGTTACTCGACGGTGAGCTATGGCTACACCTTC. Protein: CASSYSTVSYGYTF.

This chain links TRBV12-3 or TRBV12-4 with TRBJ1-3; TRBD1 is a possible D gene (5 bases). With 6 bases removed from V and 0 bases from J, the gap between germline ends came to 6 bases. The CDR3 contains 13 residues. CDR3 sequence (DNA): TGTGCCAGCAGCGACAGCTCTGGAAACACCATATATTTT. Protein: CASSDSSGNTIYF.

This clonotype was found a few times. This chain connects TRBV5-1 to TRBJ2-7; D possibly uses TRBD1 or TRBD2 (5 bases each). Germline V CDR1 and CDR2: SGHRS, YFSETQ. This CDR3 has 14 residues. V lost 4 bases to trimming and J lost 1 base, with 12 bases between them. Written as DNA, the CDR3 is TGCGCCAGCAGCATCGATTGGGGGTCCTACGAGCAGTACGTC. It yields the protein CASSIDWGSYEQYV.

The chain links TRBV18 to TRBJ2-7; the match to TRBD1 covers 9 bases. The CDR3 sequence is 15 residues long. The V gene's germline CDR1 is KGHSH and CDR2 LQKENI. J was trimmed by 5 bases and V by 0 bases; bases with no gene match: 5. The CDR3 DNA follows: TGTGCCAGCTCACCACCGAGGACAGGGGCACACGAGCAGTACTTC. This encodes CASSPPRTGAHEQYF. Looking up the rest from reference TRBV18 and TRBJ2-7 gives the full variable domain: NAGVMQNPRHLVRRRGQEARLRCSPMKGHSHVYWYRQLPEEGLKFMVYLQKENIIDESGMPKERFSAEFPKEGPSILRIQQVVRGDSAAYFCASSPPRTGAHEQYFGPGTRLTVT.

This sequence joins TRBV6-5 and TRBJ1-5; D is unresolved. Trimming took off 11 bases at V and 2 bases at J, with 10 bases between the two ends. The CDR3 covers 12 residues. Per germline, CDR1 MNHEY and CDR2 SVGAGI. The CDR3 here is CASRGGNQPQHF. The CDR3 nucleotides are TGTGCCTCAAGAGGAGGCAATCAGCCCCAGCATTTT.

This clonotype was found many times. The CDR3 protein is CASSLGGQPQHF. The CDR3 DNA reads TGTGCCAGCAGCTTGGGCGGTCAGCCCCAGCATTTT. The rearrangement links TRBV7-9 to TRBJ1-5; no definite D call. Germline V gene lookup returns CDR1 SEHNR and CDR2 FQNEAQ (reference sequence). Trimming stripped 3 bases from V and 6 bases from J, with 6 bases between. CDR3 length equals 12 residues.

This clonotype was seen many times. The chain combines TRBV5-1 with TRBJ1-4, with D hard to call. The ends were cut back, 0 bases at V and 3 bases at J, with 9 bases in the middle. The CDR3 has 15 amino acids. CDR1 SGHRS and CDR2 YFSETQ come from the germline V gene. The CDR3: CASSLGPSSNEKLFF. The CDR3, as DNA: TGCGCCAGCAGCTTGGGTCCGAGTTCTAATGAAAAACTGTTTTTT.

This clonotype has a count of ten or more. The rearrangement uses TRBV5-1 and TRBJ2-7; 7 bases align to TRBD1. Unmatched junction bases numbered 9, after V lost 0 bases and J lost 3 bases. Germline V lookup: CDR1 SGHRS, CDR2 YFSETQ. There are 16 residues in the CDR3. DNA of the CDR3: TGCGCCAGCAGCTTGGCCTTAGGGACAGCGTTCTACGAGCAGTACTTC. It is translated as CASSLALGTAFYEQYF.

The sample holds many counts of this clonotype. The V gene is TRBV29-1, the J gene TRBJ1-1; no clear D. This CDR3 has 13 amino acids. CDR1 and CDR2 (germline): SQVTM, ANQGSEA. V dropped 3 bases and J dropped 5 bases, with 13 bases sitting between them. CDR3 in amino acids: CSVDADHGTEAFF. Here the CDR3 DNA reads TGCAGCGTTGATGCAGACCATGGAACTGAAGCTTTCTTT.

This clonotype came up many times. This chain joins TRBV29-1 and TRBJ2-1; unclear D gene. V was trimmed by 2 bases and J by 3 bases, leaving 8 bases between them. CDR1 is SQVTM and CDR2 is ANQGSEA in the germline V gene. The CDR3 has 13 amino acids. CDR3 nucleotides: TGCAGCGTTGAATCGTTGGACTACAATGAGCAGTTCTTC. Translated, it gives CSVESLDYNEQFF.

This clonotype was seen only a few times. The chain recombines TRBV19 with TRBJ1-3; D ambiguous. V was trimmed by 10 bases and J by 1 base, leaving 14 bases between them. CDR1 is LNHDA, CDR2 SQIVND, per germline (reference sequence). The CDR3 runs to 14 residues. CDR3 protein: CATGWKNSGNTIYF. CDR3 DNA: TGTGCCACCGGGTGGAAGAATTCTGGAAACACCATATATTTT. The full variable domain, completed using reference TRBV19 and TRBJ1-3, is DGGITQSPKYLFRKEGQNVTLSCEQNLNHDAMYWYRQDPGQGLRLIYYSQIVNDFQKGDIAEGYSVSREKKESFPLTVTSAQKNPTAFYLCATGWKNSGNTIYFGEGSWLTVV.

This clonotype was counted many times. The rearrangement joins TRBV11-2 to TRBJ2-1; 9 bases align to TRBD1. CDR1 and CDR2 from the germline V gene are SGHAT and FQNNGV. This CDR3 has 14 residues. V lost 1 base, J lost 8 bases, and 3 bases stayed unmatched. Here the CDR3 DNA reads TGTGCCAGCAGCTTAGGGACAGGGGAGGATGAGCAGTTCTTC. Amino acid sequence: CASSLGTGEDEQFF.